This T cell receptor (beta chain) was captured by sequencing in a study of T cell repertoires in cytomegalovirus infection. TCRdb reanalysed the reads using MiXCR and keeps one entry per CDR3 protein. Of 110,000 to 150,000 distinct CDR3 sequences listed, roughly a third were seen once; the top ten hold around half. The V end was cut by 6 bases, the J end by 9 bases, with 12 bases between. This CDR3 has 12 amino acids. From germline, CDR1 is MDHEN and CDR2 SYDVKM. This clonotype was detected ten times or more. The antigen remains undetermined. The sequence derives from a human donor in good health (CMV status not recorded). Some clones in this sample may be carry-over from other donors' samples. The source material was CD8+ T cells from cultured PBMCs, sampled from culture after CMV antigen stimulation. J is TRBJ2-1 and V is TRBV28, with no clear D. In DNA, the CDR3 is TGTGCCAGCAGGGGATACCCTCCTGAGCAGTTCTTC. Translation: CASRGYPPEQFF.